These 26 T cell receptor beta chains originate from one sample sequenced in a study of shared T cell receptors in the human thymus. This table comes from immunoSEQ multiplex PCR, and its TCRdb copy is limited to in-frame clones, with some not included. Of roughly 500,000 clones listed, around 78% are singletons. These data also formed part of another study, on human thymus T cells.

Sequenced: thymocytes. The receptors shown here come from a boy in the first two years of life with a congenital heart defect.

This clone was seen more than once but under ten times. This chain joins TRBV7-6 and TRBJ2-5; 10 positions agree with TRBD2. The CDR3 runs to 16 residues. Germline-derived CDR1 and CDR2 are SGHVS and FNYEAQ. J gave up 5 bases and V 5 bases, and 11 bases lay outside the gene matches. CDR3: CASSRLAGVIGETQYF. The CDR3 DNA sequence: TGTGCCAGCAGCCGTCTAGCGGGGGTAATCGGCGAGACCCAGTACTTC.

There are a few counts of this clone. The chain has TRBV19 and TRBJ1-5, with 12 positions matching TRBD1. V shed 5 bases, J shed 7 bases, and the junction held 12 bases outside the gene matches. This CDR3 is built from 17 residues. Germline CDR1 and CDR2: LNHDA and SQIVND (reference sequence). CDR3 in DNA: TGTGCCAGTAGTCCGCGAACCGGGACAGGGGGCGGCCAGCCCCAGCATTTT. Protein sequence: CASSPRTGTGGGQPQHF.

This clone has a handful of counts. The rearrangement joins TRBV6-5 to TRBJ2-2, with 9 bases aligning to TRBD1. Germline CDR1 MNHEY, CDR2 SVGAGI. The ends lost 7 bases at V and 3 bases at J; junction bases unmatched: 6. This CDR3 region has 15 residues. The CDR3 protein is CASNGQGPDTGELFF. In DNA form, the CDR3 reads TGTGCCAGCAACGGACAGGGGCCAGACACCGGGGAGCTGTTTTTT.

The chain employs TRBV30 and TRBJ1-6; 9 nucleotides align to TRBD1. Germline V CDR1 and CDR2: GTSNPN, SVGIG (reference sequence). The CDR3 is 14 amino acids. Trimming cost V 1 base and J 8 bases; bases outside gene matches: 3. This CDR3 reads CAWSAGQGDSPLHF. For the CDR3, the DNA is TGTGCCTGGAGTGCGGGACAGGGTGATTCACCCCTCCACTTT.

This chain links TRBV29-1 with TRBJ2-7; a possible D gene is TRBD2 (5 bases). V shed 7 bases and J shed 0 bases, with 13 bases lying between them. This CDR3 region has 13 residues. Looked up from germline, CDR1 is SQVTM and CDR2 is ANQGSEA. The CDR3: CSAEGDYSYEQYF. CDR3 DNA sequence: TGCAGCGCCGAAGGAGACTACTCCTACGAGCAGTACTTC.

This chain connects TRBV7-6 to TRBJ2-3, with 9 bases lining up with TRBD2. The CDR3 consists of 16 residues. Trimming removed 3 bases from V and 0 bases from J; junction bases left unmatched: 4. The germline V gene encodes CDR1 SGHVS and CDR2 FNYEAQ. This chain's CDR3 is CASSLGTSGSTDTQYF. The DNA for the CDR3 is TGTGCCAGCAGCTTGGGTACTAGCGGGAGCACAGATACGCAGTATTTT. The whole variable domain, remainder taken from reference TRBV7-6 and TRBJ2-3, is GAGVSQSPRYKVTKRGQDVALRCDPISGHVSLYWYRQALGQGPEFLTYFNYEAQQDKSGLPNDRFSAERPEGSISTLTIQRTEQRDSAMYRCASSLGTSGSTDTQYFGPGTRLTVL.

V is TRBV6-5 and J is TRBJ1-1, with 9 positions matching TRBD1. Germline V gene sequence: CDR1 MNHEY, CDR2 SVGAGI. Unmatched junction bases numbered 11, after V lost 4 bases and J lost 5 bases. This CDR3 contains 16 residues. CDR3 region: CASSSPDRGKATEAFF. Written as DNA, the CDR3 is TGTGCCAGCAGTTCCCCTGACAGGGGGAAAGCAACTGAAGCTTTCTTT.

V gene TRBV10-3 combines with J gene TRBJ2-7; 10 bases line up with TRBD1. Germline V gives CDR1 ENHRY, CDR2 SYGVKD. Trimming took 6 bases from V and 4 from J; bases not matched to a gene: 9. CDR3 length equals 15 residues. This CDR3 is CAIRGGTGVIYEQYF. CDR3 coding DNA: TGTGCCATCAGAGGAGGGACAGGGGTCATTTACGAGCAGTACTTC.

This sequence joins TRBV11-2 and TRBJ2-3; 13 positions match TRBD2. Germline V lookup: CDR1 SGHAT, CDR2 FQNNGV. The trim removed 1 base at V and 5 bases at J, leaving 6 bases unmatched. CDR3 length: 17 amino acids. Written as DNA, the CDR3 is TGTGCCAGCAGCTTAGGCGGACTAGCGGGAGTTGAAGATACGCAGTATTTT. It specifies CASSLGGLAGVEDTQYF.

The V gene is TRBV5-6, the J gene TRBJ2-3, with D maybe TRBD1 (5 bases). The CDR3 has 14 amino acids. Per germline, CDR1 SGHDT and CDR2 YYEEEE. Trimming shortened V by 0 bases and J by 4 bases, and 9 bases separated the two germline ends. As DNA, the CDR3 is TGTGCCAGCAGCTTGGATGCCAGGGCAGATACGCAGTATTTT. It is translated as CASSLDARADTQYF.

This clone was observed a few times. The chain employs TRBV5-6 and TRBJ2-1; 10 bases align to TRBD2. Germline CDR1 SGHDT, CDR2 YYEEEE. The CDR3 has 19 amino acids. V lost 4 bases and J lost 0; bases outside the gene matches: 13. This chain's CDR3 is CASSARGDSGRSSYNEQFF. CDR3 nucleotide sequence: TGTGCCAGCAGCGCCCGGGGGGATAGCGGGAGGAGCTCCTACAATGAGCAGTTCTTC.

This sequence joins TRBV16 and TRBJ2-1; no firm D call. The CDR3 is 16 residues long. Per the germline V gene, CDR1 is KGHSY and CDR2 is FQNENV. V was trimmed by 0 bases and J by 5 bases, leaving 14 bases between them. The CDR3 here is CASSQSPRLSDNEQFF. The CDR3 DNA sequence: TGTGCCAGCAGCCAATCGCCTAGGCTGTCCGACAATGAGCAGTTCTTC.

V gene TRBV7-2 combines with J gene TRBJ1-2, with no clear D. The CDR3 loop spans 15 amino acids. V was shortened by 1 base and J by 4 bases, with 13 bases between the two germline ends. CDR1 SGHTA and CDR2 FQGNSA come from the germline V gene. The CDR3, as DNA: TGTGCCAGCAGCTTAGGATATCGGGGTGGCTATGGCTACACCTTC. Protein: CASSLGYRGGYGYTF.

This chain links TRBV7-2 with TRBJ1-1; TRBD1 is a possible D gene (5 bases). This CDR3 has 16 amino acids. CDR1 is SGHTA, CDR2 FQGNSA, per germline. V lost 2 bases to trimming and J lost 0 bases, with 13 bases between them. Written as DNA, the CDR3 is TGTGCCAGCAGCTTAATGCAGGGCCCCTTGAACACTGAAGCTTTCTTT. Translated: CASSLMQGPLNTEAFF.

The chain carries TRBV7-9 and TRBJ2-1; 10 bases are shared with TRBD2. This CDR3 is built from 16 residues. V shed 5 bases and J 5 bases; nucleotides not matched to a gene: 9. CDR1 and CDR2 from the germline V gene are SEHNR and FQNEAQ (reference sequence). CDR3 bases: TGTGCCAGCAGCCTTGCCCGGACTAGCGGTGACAATGAGCAGTTCTTC. Protein: CASSLARTSGDNEQFF.

The chain couples TRBV18 to TRBJ2-1, with 11 bases matching TRBD2. This CDR3 spans 17 amino acids. Germline V gives CDR1 KGHSH, CDR2 LQKENI. V was pared by 3 bases and J by 0 bases, with 4 bases of the junction left unmatched. CDR3 sequence: CASSPTGTSGSYNEQFF. The CDR3 bases are TGTGCCAGCTCACCGACCGGGACTAGCGGCTCCTACAATGAGCAGTTCTTC.

The sample holds one count of this clone. The chain couples TRBV7-9 to TRBJ2-1, with a tentative D call TRBD1 (6 bases). Trimming stripped 5 bases from V and 5 bases from J, with 16 bases between. The CDR3 sequence is 15 residues long. Germline-derived CDR1 and CDR2 are SEHNR and FQNEAQ (reference sequence). CDR3 protein: CASSQRDTVNNEQFF. The DNA for the CDR3 is TGTGCCAGCAGCCAAAGGGACACCGTGAACAATGAGCAGTTCTTC.

The chain joins TRBV19 to TRBJ2-7; perhaps TRBD2 as D (5 bases). This CDR3 contains 13 residues. Per the germline V gene, CDR1 is LNHDA and CDR2 is SQIVND (reference sequence). The ends were cut back, 4 bases at V and 2 bases at J, with 9 bases in the middle. The CDR3 protein is CASSTPGAYEQYF. The CDR3 nucleotides are TGTGCCAGTAGTACCCCCGGGGCCTACGAGCAGTACTTC.

This chain links TRBV5-6 with TRBJ2-7; TRBD1 aligns across 8 bases. Germline V gives CDR1 SGHDT, CDR2 YYEEEE. After removal of 4 bases from V and 6 bases from J, the junction contained 15 bases not matched to a gene. The CDR3 sequence is 16 residues long. The CDR3 DNA follows: TGTGCCAGCAGCGGGCGACAGGGGCTGGGGGTATTCGAGCAGTACTTC. This codes for CASSGRQGLGVFEQYF.

This clone was picked up one time. The V and J genes are TRBV4-2 and TRBJ1-2; TRBD1 might be the D (5 bases). Trimming removed 5 bases from V and 6 bases from J, with 13 bases in between. From germline, CDR1 is LGHNA and CDR2 YNFKEQ. This CDR3 is 13 amino acids long. The CDR3 protein is CASSYRRGNGYTF. CDR3 in DNA: TGTGCCAGCAGCTATCGGCGGGGGAATGGCTACACCTTC.

The sample holds one count of this clone. For the CDR3, the DNA is TGCGCCAGCAGCTTGGAGGCTAGCGTGGAGACCCAGTACTTC. Encoded protein: CASSLEASVETQYF. V and J are TRBV5-1 and TRBJ2-5; D is perhaps TRBD2 (6 bases). CDR3 length equals 14 residues. Germline V CDR1 and CDR2: SGHRS, YFSETQ. Trimming took off 0 bases at V and 5 bases at J, with 11 bases between the two ends. Variable domain in full (rest from reference TRBV5-1 and TRBJ2-5): KAGVTQTPRYLIKTRGQQVTLSCSPISGHRSVSWYQQTPGQGLQFLFEYFSETQRNKGNFPGRFSGRQFSNSRSEMNVSTLELGDSALYLCASSLEASVETQYFGPGTRLLVL.

This rearrangement joins TRBV13 to TRBJ2-1, with TRBD2 as a possible D gene (5 bases). Germline V gives CDR1 PRHDT, CDR2 FYEKMQ (reference sequence). The CDR3 runs 15 residues. Trimming cost V 1 base and J 9 bases, with 16 bases left between them. CDR3 nucleotide sequence: TGTGCCAGCAGCTTAGATGCCATGCCCAGCGGTGAGCAGTTCTTC. It codes for CASSLDAMPSGEQFF. The full variable domain, rest sourced from reference TRBV13 and TRBJ2-1, is AAGVIQSPRHLIKEKRETATLKCYPIPRHDTVYWYQQGPGQDPQFLISFYEKMQSDKGSIPDRFSAQQFSDYHSELNMSSLELGDSALYFCASSLDAMPSGEQFFGPGTRLTVL.

Comment on this clone: At one boundary the junction diverges from the germline segment, which might be a read error. The rearrangement joins TRBV5-6 to TRBJ2-7, with D perhaps TRBD1 (5 bases). In germline, CDR1 is SGHDT, CDR2 YYEEEE. The CDR3 sequence is 12 residues long. The CDR3 DNA is TGTGCCAGCAGCTTGGAAGGGGCCCCGGGTCACTTC. Translating it yields CASSLEGAPGHF.

The chain uses TRBV7-2 and TRBJ1-1; no reliable D call. V lost 1 base and J 7 bases, leaving 7 bases between the germline ends. CDR3 size: 12 residues. Germline V gives CDR1 SGHTA, CDR2 FQGNSA. The CDR3 loop reads CASSLGAREAFF. The DNA for the CDR3 is TGTGCCAGCAGCTTAGGGGCCCGTGAAGCTTTCTTT.

The rearrangement links TRBV4-3 to TRBJ2-7; 13 bases are shared with TRBD2. Germline CDR1 reads LGHNA; CDR2 reads YSLEER. The CDR3 is 16 residues long. V was pared by 5 bases and J by 5 bases, with 9 bases of the junction left unmatched. The CDR3 sequence: CASSAGLAGVTDEQYF. In DNA, the CDR3 is TGCGCCAGCAGCGCCGGACTAGCGGGAGTTACAGACGAGCAGTACTTC.

CDR3 nucleotides: TGCGCCAGCAGCTTGAGGACGATGGACAGGGGGAACCTCTATAACTATGGCTACACCTTC. Its translation: CASSLRTMDRGNLYNYGYTF. The chain carries TRBV5-1 and TRBJ1-2, with 10 bases matching TRBD1. The V gene's germline CDR1 is SGHRS and CDR2 YFSETQ. The CDR3 covers 20 residues. V gave up 1 base and J gave up 1 base; unmatched junction bases: 16.